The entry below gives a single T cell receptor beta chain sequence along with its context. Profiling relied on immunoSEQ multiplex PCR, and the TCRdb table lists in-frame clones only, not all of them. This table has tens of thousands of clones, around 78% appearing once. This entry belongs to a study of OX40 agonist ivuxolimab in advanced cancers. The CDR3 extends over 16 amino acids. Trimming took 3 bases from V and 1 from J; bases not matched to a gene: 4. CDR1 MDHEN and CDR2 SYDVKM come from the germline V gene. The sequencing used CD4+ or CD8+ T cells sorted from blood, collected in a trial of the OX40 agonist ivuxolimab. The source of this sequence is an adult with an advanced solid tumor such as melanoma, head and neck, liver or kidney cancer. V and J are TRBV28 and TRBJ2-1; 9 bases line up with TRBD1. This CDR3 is CASSFGTGTSYNEQFF. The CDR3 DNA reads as TGTGCCAGCAGTTTCGGGACAGGGACTTCCTACAATGAGCAGTTCTTC.